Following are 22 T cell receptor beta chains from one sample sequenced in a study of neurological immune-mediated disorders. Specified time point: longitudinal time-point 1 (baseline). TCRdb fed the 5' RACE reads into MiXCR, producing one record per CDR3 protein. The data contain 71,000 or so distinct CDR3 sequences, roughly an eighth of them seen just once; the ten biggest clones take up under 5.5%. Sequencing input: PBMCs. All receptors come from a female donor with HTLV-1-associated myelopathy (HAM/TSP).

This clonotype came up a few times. As DNA, the CDR3 is TGTGCCAGCAAGTTACGGGGCCTCACTGAAGCTTTCTTT. Translating gives CASKLRGLTEAFF. V gene TRBV2 combines with J gene TRBJ1-1; possibly TRBD1 for D (5 bases). V lost 7 bases and J lost 4, with 13 bases in between. Germline CDR1 reads SNHLY; CDR2 reads FYNNEI. This CDR3 spans 13 amino acids.

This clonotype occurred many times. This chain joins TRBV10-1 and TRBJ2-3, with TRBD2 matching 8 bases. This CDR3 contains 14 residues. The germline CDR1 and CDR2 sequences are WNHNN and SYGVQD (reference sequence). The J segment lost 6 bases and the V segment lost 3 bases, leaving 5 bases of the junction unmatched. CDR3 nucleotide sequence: TGCGCCAGCAGTGACCCGGGACTAGAGGATACGCAGTATTTT. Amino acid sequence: CASSDPGLEDTQYF.

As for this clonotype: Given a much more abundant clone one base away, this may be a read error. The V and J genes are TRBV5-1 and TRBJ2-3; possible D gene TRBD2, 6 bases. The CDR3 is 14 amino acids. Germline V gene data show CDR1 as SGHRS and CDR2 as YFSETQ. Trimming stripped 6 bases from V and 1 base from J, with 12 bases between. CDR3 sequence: CASTLSGGTDTQYF. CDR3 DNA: TGCGCCAGCACTTTATCGGGGGGCACAGATACGCAGTATTTT.

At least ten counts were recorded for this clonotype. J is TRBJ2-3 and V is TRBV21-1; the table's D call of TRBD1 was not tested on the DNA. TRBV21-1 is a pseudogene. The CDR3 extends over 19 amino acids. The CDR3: CASSKSKETGQFLSDTQYF. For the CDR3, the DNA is TGTGCCAGCAGCAAAAGCAAGGAGACAGGGCAGTTTCTTTCAGATACGCAGTATTTT.

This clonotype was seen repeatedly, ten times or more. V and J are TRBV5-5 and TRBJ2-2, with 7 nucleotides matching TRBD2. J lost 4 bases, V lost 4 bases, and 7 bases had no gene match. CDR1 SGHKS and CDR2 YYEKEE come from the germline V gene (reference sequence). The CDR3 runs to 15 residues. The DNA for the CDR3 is TGTGCCAGCAGCCCCCGGGACTACTCCACCGGGGAGCTGTTTTTT. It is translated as CASSPRDYSTGELFF.

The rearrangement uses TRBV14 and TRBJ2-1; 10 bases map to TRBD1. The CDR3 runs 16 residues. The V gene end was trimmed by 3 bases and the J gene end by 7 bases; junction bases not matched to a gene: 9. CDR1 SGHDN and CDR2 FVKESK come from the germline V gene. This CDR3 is CASSQTLGQGNNEQFF. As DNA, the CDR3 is TGTGCCAGCAGCCAGACCCTGGGACAGGGGAATAATGAGCAGTTCTTC.

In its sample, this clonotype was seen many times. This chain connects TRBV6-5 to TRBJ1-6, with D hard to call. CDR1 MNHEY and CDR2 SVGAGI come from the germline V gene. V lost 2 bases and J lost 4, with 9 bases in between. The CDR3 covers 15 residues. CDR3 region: CASSYEGSYNSPLHF. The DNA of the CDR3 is TGTGCCAGCAGTTACGAGGGCAGTTATAATTCACCCCTCCACTTT.

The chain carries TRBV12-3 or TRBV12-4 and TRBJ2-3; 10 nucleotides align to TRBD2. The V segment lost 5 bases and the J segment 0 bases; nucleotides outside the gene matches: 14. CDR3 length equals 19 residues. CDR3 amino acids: CASSTSSGGETSSTDTQYF. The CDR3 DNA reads TGTGCCAGCAGTACCTCTAGCGGGGGAGAAACCTCTAGCACAGATACGCAGTATTTT.

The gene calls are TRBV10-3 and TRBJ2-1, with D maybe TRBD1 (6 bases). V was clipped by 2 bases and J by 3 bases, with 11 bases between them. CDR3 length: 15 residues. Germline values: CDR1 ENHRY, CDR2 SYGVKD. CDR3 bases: TGTGCCATCAGTGAGGCGACAGGAGACTACAATGAGCAGTTCTTC. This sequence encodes CAISEATGDYNEQFF.

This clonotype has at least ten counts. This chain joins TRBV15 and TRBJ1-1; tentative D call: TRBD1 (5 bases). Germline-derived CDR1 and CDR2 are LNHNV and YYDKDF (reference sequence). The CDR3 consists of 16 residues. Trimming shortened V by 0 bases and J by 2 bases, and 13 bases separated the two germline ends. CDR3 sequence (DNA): TGTGCCACCAGCAGAGATAAGACAGCTCCTAACACTGAAGCTTTCTTT. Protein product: CATSRDKTAPNTEAFF.

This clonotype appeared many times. The CDR3 bases are TGTGCCAGCAAGGAGGGGGACCGCAATCAGCCCCAGCATTTT. It specifies CASKEGDRNQPQHF. The V gene is TRBV6-4, the J gene TRBJ1-5; TRBD1 might be the D (6 bases). V was cut by 7 bases and J by 2 bases, with 12 bases left in between. CDR1 and CDR2 from the germline V gene are MRHNA and SNTAGT. CDR3 length: 14 residues.

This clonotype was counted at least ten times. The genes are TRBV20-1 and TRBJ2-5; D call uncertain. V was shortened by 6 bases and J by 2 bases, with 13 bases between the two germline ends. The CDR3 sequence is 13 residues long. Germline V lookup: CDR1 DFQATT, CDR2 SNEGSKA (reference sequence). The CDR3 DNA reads TGCAGTGCCTCGGACGGAGCTCAAGAGACCCAGTACTTC. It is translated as CSASDGAQETQYF.

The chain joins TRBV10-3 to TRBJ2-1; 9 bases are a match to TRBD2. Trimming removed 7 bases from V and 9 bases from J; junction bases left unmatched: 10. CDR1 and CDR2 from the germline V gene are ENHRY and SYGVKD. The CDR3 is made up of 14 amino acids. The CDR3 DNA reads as TGTGCCATCACTGGCGGGGGGGCCGAGGGTGAGCAGTTCTTC. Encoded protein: CAITGGGAEGEQFF.

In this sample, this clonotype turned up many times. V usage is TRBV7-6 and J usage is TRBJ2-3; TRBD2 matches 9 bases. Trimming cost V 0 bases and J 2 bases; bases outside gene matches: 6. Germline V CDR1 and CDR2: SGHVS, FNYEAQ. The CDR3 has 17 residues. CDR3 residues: CASSLAPSGVNTDTQYF. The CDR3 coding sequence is TGTGCCAGCAGCTTAGCCCCTAGCGGGGTGAACACAGATACGCAGTATTTT.

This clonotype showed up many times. CDR3 nucleotides: TGCGCCAGCAGCCAAGTGGAGGGATGGACAGATACGCAGTATTTT. Its translation is CASSQVEGWTDTQYF. The rearrangement links TRBV4-3 to TRBJ2-3; D might be TRBD2 (6 bases). CDR1 and CDR2 from the germline V gene are LGHNA and YSLEER. This CDR3 is 15 amino acids long. Trimming stripped 1 base from V and 3 bases from J, with 11 bases between.

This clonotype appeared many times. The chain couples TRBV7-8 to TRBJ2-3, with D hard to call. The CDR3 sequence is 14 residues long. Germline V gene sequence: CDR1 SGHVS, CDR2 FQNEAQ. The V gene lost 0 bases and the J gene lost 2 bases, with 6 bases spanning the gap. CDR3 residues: CASSLAVITDTQYF. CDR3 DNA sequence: TGTGCCAGCAGCTTAGCGGTGATCACAGATACGCAGTATTTT.

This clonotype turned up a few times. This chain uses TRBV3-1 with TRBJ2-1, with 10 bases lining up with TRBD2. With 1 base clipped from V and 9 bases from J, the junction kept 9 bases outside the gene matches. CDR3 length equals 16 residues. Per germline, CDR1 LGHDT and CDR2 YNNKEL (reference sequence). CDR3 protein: CASSQVQRGGSGEQFF. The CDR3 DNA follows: TGTGCCAGCAGCCAAGTTCAGCGGGGGGGCTCTGGTGAGCAGTTCTTC.

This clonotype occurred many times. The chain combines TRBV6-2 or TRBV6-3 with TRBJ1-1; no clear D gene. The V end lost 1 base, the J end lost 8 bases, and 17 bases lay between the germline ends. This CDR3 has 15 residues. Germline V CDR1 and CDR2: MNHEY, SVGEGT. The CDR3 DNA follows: TGTGCCAGCAGTTACTTGATGGCGCTTATGGGGGAAGCTTTCTTT. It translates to CASSYLMALMGEAFF.

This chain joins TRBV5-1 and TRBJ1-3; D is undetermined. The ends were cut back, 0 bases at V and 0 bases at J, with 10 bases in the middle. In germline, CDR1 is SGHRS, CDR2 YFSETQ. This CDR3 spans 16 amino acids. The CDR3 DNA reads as TGCGCCAGCAGCTTGGGGCACCCTAACTCTGGAAACACCATATATTTT. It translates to CASSLGHPNSGNTIYF.

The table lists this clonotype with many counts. CDR3 in DNA: TGTGCCAGCAACAGGGGCACTGAAGCTTTCTTT. As protein: CASNRGTEAFF. The rearrangement uses TRBV25-1 and TRBJ1-1; 7 nucleotides align to TRBD1. This CDR3 is 11 amino acids long. Germline V lookup: CDR1 MGHDK, CDR2 SYGVNS. Germline trimming cut 7 bases from V and 4 bases from J; bases unmatched to any gene: 0. The whole variable domain, filled in from reference TRBV25-1 and TRBJ1-1, reads EADIYQTPRYLVIGTGKKITLECSQTMGHDKMYWYQQDPGMELHLIHYSYGVNSTEKGDLSSESTVSRIRTEHFPLTLESARPSHTSQYLCASNRGTEAFFGQGTRLTVV.

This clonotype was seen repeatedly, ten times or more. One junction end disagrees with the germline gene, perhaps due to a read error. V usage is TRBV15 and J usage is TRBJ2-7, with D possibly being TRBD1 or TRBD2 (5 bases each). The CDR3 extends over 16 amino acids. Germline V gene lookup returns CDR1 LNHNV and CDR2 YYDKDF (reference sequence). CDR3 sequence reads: CATSREVGERGYEQYF. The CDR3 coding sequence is TGTGCTACCAGCAGAGAGGTCGGGGAAAGGGGCTACGAGCAGTACTTC.

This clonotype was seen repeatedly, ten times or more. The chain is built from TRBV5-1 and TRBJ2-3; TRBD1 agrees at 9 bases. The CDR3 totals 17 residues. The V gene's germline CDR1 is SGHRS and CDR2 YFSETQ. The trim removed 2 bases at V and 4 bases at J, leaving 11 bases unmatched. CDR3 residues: CASSLSRDRVSADTQYF. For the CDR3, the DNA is TGCGCCAGCAGCTTAAGCCGGGACAGGGTCTCTGCAGATACGCAGTATTTT. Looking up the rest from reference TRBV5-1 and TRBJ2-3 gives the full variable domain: KAGVTQTPRYLIKTRGQQVTLSCSPISGHRSVSWYQQTPGQGLQFLFEYFSETQRNKGNFPGRFSGRQFSNSRSEMNVSTLELGDSALYLCASSLSRDRVSADTQYFGPGTRLTVL.